These 11 T cell receptor beta chains were all obtained from the same sample, sequenced in a study of control samples from healthy donors and cancer patients. Profiling relied on immunoSEQ multiplex PCR, and the TCRdb table lists in-frame clones only, not all of them. The table includes under 200,000 clones, roughly 91% detected once. The source material was blood. Source of these receptors: a woman in her twenties or thirties in good health.

The CDR3 region is CASSYGSYNSPLHF. In DNA, the CDR3 is TGTGCCAGCAGTTACGGCAGCTATAATTCACCCCTCCACTTT. This sequence joins TRBV6-5 and TRBJ1-6, with unresolved D. Germline CDR1 and CDR2: MNHEY and SVGAGI. This CDR3 contains 14 residues. Deletions cut 2 bases from V and 3 bases from J, with 5 bases between.

This clone is a singleton in its sample. This rearrangement joins TRBV3-1 (or the pseudogene TRBV3-2) to TRBJ2-3; 11 bases match TRBD2. The trim removed 4 bases at V and 2 bases at J, leaving 5 bases unmatched. CDR3 size: 16 residues. Germline-derived CDR1 and CDR2 are LGHDT and YNNKEL (reference sequence). The CDR3, as DNA: TGTGCCAGCAGCCGACTAGCGGGGAGGAACACAGATACGCAGTATTTT. It specifies CASSRLAGRNTDTQYF.

The chain uses TRBV30 and TRBJ2-1; TRBD2 matches at 10 bases. This CDR3 contains 13 residues. The ends lost 0 bases at V and 15 bases at J; junction bases unmatched: 8. The germline CDR1 and CDR2 sequences are GTSNPN and SVGIG (reference sequence). The CDR3 nucleotides read TGTGCCTGGAGTGTAACCCTAGCGGGAGTACTGTTCTTC. As protein: CAWSVTLAGVLFF.

The rearrangement uses TRBV2 and TRBJ1-5; 8 bases align to TRBD1. Trimming removed 5 bases from V and 3 bases from J; junction bases left unmatched: 3. Per the germline V gene, CDR1 is SNHLY and CDR2 is FYNNEI. The CDR3 runs 14 residues. CDR3 DNA: TGTGCCAGCAGTCGGACAGGGAACAATCAGCCCCAGCATTTT. Translated, it gives CASSRTGNNQPQHF.

The chain carries TRBV4-3 and TRBJ2-3; 8 nucleotides agree with TRBD1. V was pared by 2 bases and J by 5 bases, with 3 bases of the junction left unmatched. This CDR3 has 14 amino acids. The germline CDR1 and CDR2 sequences are LGHNA and YSLEER. CDR3 loop: CASSQQGALDTQYF. In DNA, the CDR3 is TGCGCCAGCAGCCAACAGGGGGCTTTAGATACGCAGTATTTT.

V is TRBV21-1 and J is TRBJ1-1; the listed D gene, TRBD1, was not tested against the DNA. TRBV21-1 is annotated as a pseudogene. This CDR3 is 18 amino acids long. The CDR3 DNA reads as TGTGCCAGCAGCAAAGAGGGGCCGACAGGGGGAAGGGACACTGAAGCTTTCTTT. Its translation: CASSKEGPTGGRDTEAFF.

This chain joins TRBV28 and TRBJ1-4; 10 bases agree with TRBD1. Germline V lookup: CDR1 MDHEN, CDR2 SYDVKM. The CDR3 sequence is 15 residues long. V lost 3 bases and J lost 8; bases outside the gene matches: 6. CDR3 in DNA: TGTGCCAGCAGTTTTCTGGACAGGGGGTTCGAAAAACTGTTTTTT. This sequence encodes CASSFLDRGFEKLFF.

This clone was seen just once. This chain connects TRBV5-3 to TRBJ1-1; possible D gene TRBD1, 5 bases. TRBV5-3 carries the ORF label, with uncertain function. The CDR3 consists of 15 residues. With 1 base removed from V and 0 bases from J, the gap between germline ends came to 10 bases. The CDR3 DNA reads TGTGCCAGAAGCTTGCCGGGACGTATGAACACTGAAGCTTTCTTT. Its protein is CARSLPGRMNTEAFF.

This chain uses TRBV6-1 with TRBJ2-7; 13 positions agree with TRBD2. CDR1 and CDR2 (germline): MNHNS, SASEGT. The CDR3 length is 15 residues. Trimming at V came to 1 base and at J to 5 bases, leaving 2 bases not matched to a gene. The CDR3 DNA is TGTGCCAGCAGTGAAGGGACTAGCGGGAGCCACGAGCAGTACTTC. Its translation is CASSEGTSGSHEQYF.

The chain has TRBV5-5 and TRBJ1-4; TRBD1 might be the D (5 bases). Trimming left V 0 bases short and J 10 bases short, with 10 bases between. The germline CDR1 and CDR2 sequences are SGHKS and YYEKEE (reference sequence). The CDR3 has 13 residues. CDR3 in amino acids: CASSLGQGGKLFF. The CDR3 DNA sequence: TGTGCCAGCAGCTTGGGGCAGGGAGGAAAACTGTTTTTT.

The V call is TRBV7-2, the J call TRBJ2-1, with TRBD2 identical over 10 bases. CDR3 length equals 15 residues. The J segment lost 4 bases and the V segment lost 5 bases, leaving 5 bases of the junction unmatched. Germline V gives CDR1 SGHTA, CDR2 FQGNSA. CDR3 nucleotide sequence: TGTGCCAGCAGCCCCGGACTAGCGGAGTACAATGAGCAGTTCTTC. Translation gives CASSPGLAEYNEQFF.